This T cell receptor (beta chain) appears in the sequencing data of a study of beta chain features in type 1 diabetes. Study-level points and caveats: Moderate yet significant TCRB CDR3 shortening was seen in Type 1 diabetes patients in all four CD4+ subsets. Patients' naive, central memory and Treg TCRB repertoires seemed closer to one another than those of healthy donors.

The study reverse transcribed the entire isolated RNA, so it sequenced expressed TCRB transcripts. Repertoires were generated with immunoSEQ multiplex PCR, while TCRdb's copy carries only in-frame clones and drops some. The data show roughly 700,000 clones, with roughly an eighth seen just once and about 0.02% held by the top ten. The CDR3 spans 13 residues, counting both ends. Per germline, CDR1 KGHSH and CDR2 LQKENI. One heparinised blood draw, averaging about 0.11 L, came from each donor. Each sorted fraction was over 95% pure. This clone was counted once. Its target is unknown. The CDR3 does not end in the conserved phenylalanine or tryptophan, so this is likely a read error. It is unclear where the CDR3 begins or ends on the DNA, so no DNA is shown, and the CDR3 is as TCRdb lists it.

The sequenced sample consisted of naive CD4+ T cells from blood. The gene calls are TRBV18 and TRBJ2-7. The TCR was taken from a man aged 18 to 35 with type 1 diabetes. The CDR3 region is CASSPRQGWTERL.